This T cell receptor (beta chain) was sequenced during a study of Ad26.COV2.S vaccination and SARS-CoV-2 variants. Sequencing used immunoSEQ multiplex PCR; TCRdb keeps in-frame clones, though not all of them. The table includes about 400,000 clones, around 85% detected once. Sample treatment: 15 to 20 received Ad26.COV2.S at low or high dose, single or two shots; several received placebo; per-sample allocation not given. On day 63 after the first injection, vaccine and placebo recipients gave samples. Source: peripheral blood, taken in a trial of Ad26.COV2.S vaccine versus placebo. The sequence derives from a person aged 18-60 years who received the Ad26.COV2.S COVID-19 vaccine or a placebo.

CDR3 amino acids: CASSSSGQGFYEQYF. The CDR3 coding sequence is TGTGCCAGCAGCTCCTCCGGACAGGGATTCTACGAGCAGTACTTC. The V and J genes are TRBV11-3 and TRBJ2-7; 8 bases agree with TRBD1. The CDR3 runs 15 residues. The V and J ends lost 4 bases and 3 bases, in that order; junction bases with no gene match: 8. Germline lookup yields CDR1 SGHNT and CDR2 YENEEA.